These 20 T cell receptor beta chains were all obtained from the same sample, sequenced in a study of cytomegalovirus exposure and HLA in healthy donors (dated by TCRdb to between 2016 and 2019). The library relied on the immunoSEQ multiplex PCR assay. A mixture of 60 forward primers for TCR Vbeta segments and 13 reverse primers for TCR Jbeta segments was used in the multiplex PCR. TCRdb re-hosts the immuneACCESS table, in-frame sequences only. Its copies lack some clones; in the studies checked, an unresolved V gene accounts for under half of them, and the cause for the rest is not known. The table for this sample lists fewer than 250,000 clones; 85% of them were counted only once. The ten largest clones represent roughly 1.3% of the sample. The sample taken for sequencing was PBMCs. The source is a human donor in good health.

The chain couples TRBV21-1 to TRBJ2-7; whether TRBD1, the table's D call, matches the DNA was not checked. TRBV21-1 represents a pseudogene. This CDR3 is 15 amino acids long. CDR3 bases: TGTGCCAGCAGCAGTTACCAGGGGCGCTCCTACGAGCAGTACTTC. Its protein is CASSSYQGRSYEQYF.

The chain joins TRBV5-4 to TRBJ1-1; 9 bases line up with TRBD1. Losses at the gene ends were 2 bases for V and 4 bases for J; bases not matched to a gene: 9. The V gene's germline CDR1 is SGHNT and CDR2 YYREEE (reference sequence). This CDR3 comprises 16 residues. The CDR3 here is CASSFNRGQGGTEAFF. The CDR3 region has the DNA TGTGCCAGCAGCTTTAACAGGGGGCAGGGGGGCACTGAAGCTTTCTTT.

V gene TRBV2 combines with J gene TRBJ2-7; possibly TRBD2 for D (6 bases). The germline V gene encodes CDR1 SNHLY and CDR2 FYNNEI. Trimming removed 6 bases at V and 5 bases at J, with 17 bases between. The CDR3 length is 14 residues. CDR3 residues: CASSPGVGVNEQYF. CDR3 bases: TGTGCCAGCAGCCCGGGAGTAGGGGTGAACGAGCAGTACTTC.

This clone has only one observation. The V call is TRBV29-1, the J call TRBJ1-3, with 7 bases identical to TRBD1. Germline loops: CDR1 SQVTM, CDR2 ANQGSEA. The CDR3 spans 15 residues. The trim removed 3 bases at V and 0 bases at J, leaving 5 bases unmatched. The CDR3 reads CSVDAGTDSGNTIYF. As DNA, the CDR3 is TGCAGCGTTGACGCCGGGACAGACTCTGGAAACACCATATATTTT.

This chain connects TRBV6-1 to TRBJ2-7; D is unresolved. CDR3 length: 14 amino acids. Per the germline V gene, CDR1 is MNHNS and CDR2 is SASEGT. V lost 3 bases and J lost 0, with 9 bases in between. The CDR3 reads CASSDRRSSYEQYF. Here the CDR3 DNA reads TGTGCCAGCAGTGATCGCAGGTCCTCCTACGAGCAGTACTTC.

The chain joins TRBV7-6 to TRBJ2-7; 8 positions agree with TRBD2. The CDR3 has 17 amino acids. V trimming: 1 base; J trimming: 3 bases; junction bases outside the gene matches: 11. The germline V gene encodes CDR1 SGHVS and CDR2 FNYEAQ. The DNA for the CDR3 is TGTGCCAGCAGCTTAGTGTCGGGAGGGCCTACGGGCTACGAGCAGTACTTC. The encoded protein is CASSLVSGGPTGYEQYF.

J is TRBJ1-1 and V is TRBV6-5; D not certain. The germline CDR1 and CDR2 sequences are MNHEY and SVGAGI. Trimming stripped 2 bases from V and 5 bases from J, with 12 bases between. The CDR3 covers 14 residues. For the CDR3, the DNA is TGTGCCAGCAGTTACGGAGGGTCGTGGACTGAAGCTTTCTTT. This encodes CASSYGGSWTEAFF.

The chain combines TRBV29-1 with TRBJ1-2; D remains ambiguous. CDR3 size: 12 residues. Trimming left V 2 bases short and J 8 bases short, with 12 bases between. From germline, CDR1 is SQVTM and CDR2 ANQGSEA. CDR3 sequence (DNA): TGCAGCGTTGAAAAACAGACGGGGGGCTACACCTTC. Its translation is CSVEKQTGGYTF. The whole variable domain, filled in from reference TRBV29-1 and TRBJ1-2, reads SAVISQKPSRDICQRGTSLTIQCQVDSQVTMMFWYRQQPGQSLTLIATANQGSEATYESGFVIDKFPISRPNLTFSTLTVSNMSPEDSSIYLCSVEKQTGGYTFGSGTRLTVV.

The chain couples TRBV25-1 to TRBJ1-4; 8 bases line up with TRBD1. The CDR3 runs 13 residues. V dropped 6 bases and J dropped 8; count of bases not matched to a gene: 5. The germline gives CDR1 MGHDK, CDR2 SYGVNS. DNA for the CDR3: TGTGCCAGCAGCGTTGCAGGGGGCGAAAAACTGTTTTTT. Protein product: CASSVAGGEKLFF.

CDR3 in DNA: TGCAGTGCTAAGAACCAGATGGAGCAGTACTTC. Encoded protein: CSAKNQMEQYF. This chain uses TRBV20-1 with TRBJ2-7; D gene ambiguous. Trimming took 4 bases from V and 7 from J, leaving 11 bases between them. Germline CDR1 and CDR2: DFQATT and SNEGSKA (reference sequence). The CDR3 is made up of 11 amino acids.

The V call is TRBV30, the J call TRBJ2-3, with D maybe TRBD1 (6 bases). Germline CDR1 reads GTSNPN; CDR2 reads SVGIG (reference sequence). This CDR3 spans 15 amino acids. Trimming left V 3 bases short and J 2 bases short, with 15 bases between. The DNA for the CDR3 is TGTGCCTGGAGCAGCGTCGGGACATACACAGATACGCAGTATTTT. Amino acid sequence: CAWSSVGTYTDTQYF.

This clone was counted only a few times. This chain links TRBV30 with TRBJ1-2; possible D gene TRBD1, 5 bases. Germline V gene data show CDR1 as GTSNPN and CDR2 as SVGIG (reference sequence). The CDR3 extends over 14 amino acids. Trimming took 1 base from V and 8 from J, leaving 17 bases between them. The CDR3 DNA sequence: TGTGCCTGGAGTGCCCAGGGATTATGGGGAGGCTACACCTTC. Its translation: CAWSAQGLWGGYTF.

The rearrangement uses TRBV6-6 and TRBJ2-5, with 10 bases identical to TRBD1. Germline V gene sequence: CDR1 MNHNY, CDR2 SVGAGI (reference sequence). The CDR3 is made up of 15 amino acids. V gave up 2 bases and J gave up 3 bases; unmatched junction bases: 3. This CDR3 is CASSYPGTGEETQYF. CDR3 DNA sequence: TGTGCCAGCAGTTACCCCGGGACAGGGGAAGAGACCCAGTACTTC.

In the case of this clone: At one end, the junction sequence differs from germline, possibly due to a read error. The sample carries other DNA sequences with the same CDR3. The chain has TRBV18 and TRBJ1-1; TRBD1 matches at 9 bases. This CDR3 is built from 13 residues. CDR1 and CDR2 from the germline V gene are KGHSH and LQKENI. CDR3 in amino acids: CASSQGADTEAFF. The DNA for the CDR3 is TGTGCTAGCTCACAGGGGGCGGACACTGAAGCTTTCTTT.

This chain links TRBV6-5 with TRBJ2-7, with 9 nucleotides matching TRBD2. The CDR3 length is 16 residues. Germline CDR1 reads MNHEY; CDR2 reads SVGAGI. J lost 2 bases, V lost 4 bases, and 9 bases had no gene match. CDR3 protein: CASSFLSGRSTYEQYF. In DNA form, the CDR3 reads TGTGCCAGCAGTTTCCTAAGCGGGAGGTCTACCTACGAGCAGTACTTC.

The gene calls are TRBV6-1 and TRBJ2-4; TRBD2 aligns across 8 bases. Germline loops: CDR1 MNHNS, CDR2 SASEGT. The length of the CDR3 is 15 residues. V lost 6 bases to trimming and J lost 5 bases; unmatched junction nucleotides: 9. CDR3 sequence reads: CASRAAGGPQNIQYF. The CDR3 nucleotides are TGTGCCAGCAGGGCCGCGGGAGGCCCCCAAAACATTCAGTACTTC.

The chain is built from TRBV4-3 and TRBJ2-1; tentatively, D is TRBD2 (5 bases). The CDR3 covers 14 residues. CDR1 is LGHNA, CDR2 YSLEER, per germline. V lost 3 bases, J lost 9 bases, and 15 bases lay in between. The DNA for the CDR3 is TGCGCCAGCAGCCAGCACGGACTGCCTAGTGAGCAGTTCTTC. It encodes CASSQHGLPSEQFF.

This clone came up many times. The J gene is TRBJ1-4, the V gene TRBV4-1; 9 nucleotides match TRBD1. This CDR3 spans 15 amino acids. Trimming cost V 2 bases and J 7 bases; bases outside gene matches: 5. Germline assignment: CDR1 MGHRA and CDR2 YSYEKL. The CDR3 here is CASSQSGQGSEKLFF. In DNA form, the CDR3 reads TGCGCCAGCAGCCAATCGGGACAGGGCAGTGAAAAACTGTTTTTT.

The rearrangement uses TRBV5-4 and TRBJ2-5, with 9 bases lining up with TRBD2. J lost 4 bases, V lost 0 bases, and 7 bases had no gene match. This CDR3 spans 16 amino acids. CDR1 is SGHNT and CDR2 is YYREEE in the germline V gene (reference sequence). The DNA for the CDR3 is TGTGCCAGCAGCTTGGATGTGGGGACTAGCAGAGAGACCCAGTACTTC. It translates to CASSLDVGTSRETQYF. Based on the CDR3 plus reference TRBV5-4 and TRBJ2-5, the full variable domain is ETGVTQSPTHLIKTRGQQVTLRCSSQSGHNTVSWYQQALGQGPQFIFQYYREEENGRGNFPPRFSGLQFPNYSSELNVNALELDDSALYLCASSLDVGTSRETQYFGPGTRLLVL.

The chain uses TRBV5-4 and TRBJ2-3; 8 nucleotides agree with TRBD1. J was trimmed by 0 bases and V by 4 bases; bases with no gene match: 19. The CDR3 extends over 20 amino acids. CDR1 and CDR2 (germline): SGHNT, YYREEE (reference sequence). This chain's CDR3 is CASSPRQGISHSSSTDTQYF. The CDR3 nucleotides read TGTGCCAGCAGCCCGAGACAGGGGATCTCACACTCCTCTAGCACAGATACGCAGTATTTT.